The present T cell receptor beta chain was sequenced within a study of identical twins. cDNA carried unique molecular identifiers, and a universal primer site was added by template switching. MiXCR was run by TCRdb on the 5' RACE reads, yielding one entry per CDR3 protein. The sample yields around 300,000 distinct CDR3 sequences, 6.5% to 9.5% seen once. CDR3 size: 19 residues. V lost 0 bases and J 1 base, leaving 20 bases between the germline ends. In germline, CDR1 is LGHNA, CDR2 YNFKEQ. This sample was shared with a second study, whose subject was yellow fever vaccine responses in identical twins.

The clonotype comes from a woman between 18 and 29 years old in good health. The V and J genes are TRBV4-2 and TRBJ2-3; D tentatively reads TRBD1 or TRBD2 (5 bases each). Sequencing was performed on memory (CD45RO+) T cells sorted from blood. Here the CDR3 reads CASSQDGTPDRAGTDTQYF. The CDR3, as DNA: TGTGCCAGCAGCCAAGATGGGACGCCAGACCGGGCAGGCACAGATACGCAGTATTTT.